Listed below are T cell receptor beta chains from one sample, sequenced in a study of human thymus T cells. Produced via immunoSEQ multiplex PCR; TCRdb's table is partial and in-frame only. The sample carries under 70,000 clones, around 94% recorded once. Sequencing used blood. Receptors were obtained from a boy under three years old with a congenital heart defect but otherwise immunologically healthy. Each CDR3 is given with its conserved first and last residue. A D gene is named only where the DNA matches it firmly. Clone size is not always given. Where it is, it says once, few, many or a class for expanded clones.

clone_size: once
v_call: TRBV19
d_call: TRBD1
j_call: TRBJ1-1
cdr3_aa: CASSRPTGSGTEAFF
cdr3_nt: TGTGCCAGTAGTAGACCGACAGGGTCGGGCACTGAAGCTTTCTTT

clone_size: NA
v_call: TRBV28
d_call: TRBD1
j_call: TRBJ2-7
cdr3_aa: CASSWTGYEQYF
cdr3_nt: TGTGCCAGCAGTTGGACAGGGTACGAGCAGTACTTC

clone_size: NA
v_call: TRBV7-2
d_call: TRBD1
j_call: TRBJ2-1
cdr3_aa: CASSLAGQGLDEQFF
cdr3_nt: TGTGCCAGCAGCTTAGCGGGACAGGGTTTGGATGAGCAGTTCTTC

clone_size: NA
v_call: TRBV28
d_call: NA
j_call: TRBJ1-4
cdr3_aa: CASSSEKGATNEKLFF
cdr3_nt: TGTGCCAGCAGTTCCGAAAAGGGGGCAACTAATGAAAAACTGTTTTTT

clone_size: NA
v_call: TRBV11-2
d_call: TRBD1
j_call: TRBJ2-7
cdr3_aa: CASSSPGQPHEQYF
cdr3_nt: TGTGCCAGCAGCTCGCCGGGACAGCCCCACGAGCAGTACTTC

clone_size: NA
v_call: TRBV5-4
d_call: NA
j_call: TRBJ2-1
cdr3_aa: CASRNVGKGRYNEQFF
cdr3_nt: TGTGCCAGCAGGAACGTAGGCAAGGGGCGCTACAATGAGCAGTTCTTC

clone_size: NA
v_call: TRBV2
d_call: TRBD2
j_call: TRBJ2-1
cdr3_aa: CASSDMRTRGHNEQFF
cdr3_nt: TGTGCCAGCAGTGACATGCGGACTAGGGGTCACAATGAGCAGTTCTTC

clone_size: NA
v_call: TRBV6-1
d_call: TRBD1
j_call: TRBJ2-5
cdr3_aa: CASSVRDRGDQETQYF
cdr3_nt: TGTGCCAGCAGTGTCCGGGACAGGGGGGACCAAGAGACCCAGTACTTC

clone_size: once
v_call: TRBV19
d_call: TRBD1
j_call: TRBJ1-1
cdr3_aa: CASSMAGTGGTEAFF
cdr3_nt: TGTGCCAGTAGTATGGCCGGGACAGGGGGAACTGAAGCTTTCTTT

clone_size: NA
v_call: TRBV5-1
d_call: NA
j_call: TRBJ2-5
cdr3_aa: CASSLVGAGHQETQYF
cdr3_nt: TGCGCCAGCAGCTTGGTGGGGGCGGGCCACCAAGAGACCCAGTACTTC

clone_size: NA
v_call: TRBV20-1
d_call: NA
j_call: TRBJ1-2
cdr3_aa: CSANTGYGYTF
cdr3_nt: TGCAGTGCGAATACAGGGTATGGCTACACCTTC

clone_size: NA
v_call: TRBV27
d_call: NA
j_call: TRBJ2-2
cdr3_aa: CASSLITTGELFF
cdr3_nt: TGTGCCAGCAGTTTAATAACTACCGGGGAGCTGTTTTTT

clone_size: NA
v_call: TRBV4-3
d_call: TRBD2
j_call: TRBJ2-3
cdr3_aa: CASSQARGGRTDTQYF
cdr3_nt: TGCGCCAGCAGCCAAGCCCGCGGGGGTCGCACAGATACGCAGTATTTT

clone_size: NA
v_call: TRBV27
d_call: TRBD1
j_call: TRBJ2-3
cdr3_aa: CASSLWGTGNGDTQYF
cdr3_nt: TGTGCCAGCAGTTTATGGGGGACAGGGAACGGAGATACGCAGTATTTT

clone_size: NA
v_call: TRBV27
d_call: TRBD2
j_call: TRBJ2-3
cdr3_aa: CASSTTRLAGTGSPDTQYF
cdr3_nt: TGTGCCAGCAGTACGACCCGACTAGCGGGGACCGGGTCCCCAGATACGCAGTATTTT

clone_size: NA
v_call: TRBV28
d_call: NA
j_call: TRBJ1-2
cdr3_aa: CASSLGTNYGYTF
cdr3_nt: TGTGCCAGCAGTTTAGGGACAAACTATGGCTACACCTTC

clone_size: NA
v_call: TRBV2
d_call: NA
j_call: TRBJ2-5
cdr3_aa: CASSGGRETQYF
cdr3_nt: TGTGCCAGCAGTGGGGGCCGGGAGACCCAGTACTTC

clone_size: NA
v_call: TRBV18
d_call: NA
j_call: TRBJ2-5
cdr3_aa: CASSPLYQETQYF
cdr3_nt: TGTGCCAGCTCACCCCTGTACCAAGAGACCCAGTACTTC

clone_size: NA
v_call: TRBV5-4
d_call: NA
j_call: TRBJ2-1
cdr3_aa: CASTSRTSSYNEQFF
cdr3_nt: TGTGCCAGCACCTCCCGGACGAGCTCCTACAATGAGCAGTTCTTC

clone_size: NA
v_call: TRBV4-1
d_call: NA
j_call: TRBJ1-2
cdr3_aa: CASSQDPRANYGYTF
cdr3_nt: TGCGCCAGCAGCCAAGATCCCCGGGCTAACTATGGCTACACCTTC

clone_size: NA
v_call: TRBV5-6
d_call: NA
j_call: TRBJ2-3
cdr3_aa: CASSRNTDTQYF
cdr3_nt: TGTGCCAGCAGCCGGAATACAGATACGCAGTATTTT

clone_size: NA
v_call: TRBV15
d_call: TRBD1
j_call: TRBJ1-2
cdr3_aa: CATSRDGGQGDGYTF
cdr3_nt: TGTGCCACCAGCAGAGATGGGGGACAGGGCGATGGCTACACCTTC

clone_size: NA
v_call: TRBV11-2
d_call: TRBD2
j_call: TRBJ2-1
cdr3_aa: CASSWTSGGYNEQFF
cdr3_nt: TGTGCCAGCAGCTGGACTAGCGGGGGTTACAATGAGCAGTTCTTC

clone_size: NA
v_call: TRBV2
d_call: NA
j_call: TRBJ2-7
cdr3_aa: CASSLVAGEQYF
cdr3_nt: TGTGCCAGCAGTTTAGTCGCCGGGGAGCAGTACTTC

clone_size: NA
v_call: TRBV7-9
d_call: TRBD1
j_call: TRBJ2-7
cdr3_aa: CASSLEPGGRQYF
cdr3_nt: TGTGCCAGCAGCTTAGAACCAGGGGGAAGGCAGTACTTC

clone_size: NA
v_call: TRBV6-5
d_call: NA
j_call: TRBJ1-1
cdr3_aa: CASSYSPSPLGTEAFF
cdr3_nt: TGTGCCAGCAGTTACTCTCCGAGTCCGCTCGGCACTGAAGCTTTCTTT

clone_size: few
v_call: TRBV10-3
d_call: TRBD2
j_call: TRBJ2-7
cdr3_aa: CAISSGGAYEQYF
cdr3_nt: TGTGCCATCAGTAGCGGGGGGGCCTACGAGCAGTACTTC

clone_size: NA
v_call: TRBV7-8
d_call: NA
j_call: TRBJ2-7
cdr3_aa: CASSSPSTYEQYF
cdr3_nt: TGTGCCAGCAGCTCCCCTAGTACCTACGAGCAGTACTTC

clone_size: NA
v_call: TRBV5-4
d_call: NA
j_call: TRBJ1-5
cdr3_aa: CASSFGPAGQPQHF
cdr3_nt: TGTGCCAGCAGCTTTGGACCAGCAGGACAGCCCCAGCATTTT

clone_size: NA
v_call: TRBV7-2
d_call: TRBD1
j_call: TRBJ2-3
cdr3_aa: CASSLVGQGPDTQYF
cdr3_nt: TGTGCCAGCAGCTTAGTTGGACAGGGGCCGGATACGCAGTATTTT

clone_size: NA
v_call: TRBV6-5
d_call: NA
j_call: TRBJ2-2
cdr3_aa: CASSYSGNTGELFF
cdr3_nt: TGTGCCAGCAGTTACTCGGGGAACACCGGGGAGCTGTTTTTT

clone_size: NA
v_call: TRBV4-1
d_call: NA
j_call: TRBJ2-2
cdr3_aa: CASSLPGGELFF
cdr3_nt: TGCGCCAGCAGCCTCCCCGGCGGGGAGCTGTTTTTT

clone_size: many
v_call: TRBV10-3
d_call: TRBD2
j_call: TRBJ2-7
cdr3_aa: CASGLGWSYEQYF
cdr3_nt: TGTGCCAGCGGACTAGGATGGTCCTACGAGCAGTACTTC

clone_size: NA
v_call: TRBV5-1
d_call: TRBD2
j_call: TRBJ2-7
cdr3_aa: CASSFGLAGVGEQYF
cdr3_nt: TGCGCCAGCAGTTTCGGACTAGCGGGAGTCGGCGAGCAGTACTTC

clone_size: NA
v_call: TRBV5-1
d_call: NA
j_call: TRBJ2-1
cdr3_aa: CASSLGTNEQFF
cdr3_nt: TGCGCCAGCAGCTTGGGGACGAATGAGCAGTTCTTC

clone_size: NA
v_call: TRBV14
d_call: NA
j_call: TRBJ1-4
cdr3_aa: CASSQGMSVRGLSEKLFF
cdr3_nt: TGTGCCAGCAGCCAAGGGATGTCGGTGAGGGGATTAAGTGAAAAACTGTTTTTT

clone_size: NA
v_call: TRBV10-3
d_call: NA
j_call: TRBJ2-7
cdr3_aa: CAISETGYEQYF
cdr3_nt: TGTGCCATCAGTGAGACAGGGTACGAGCAGTACTTC

clone_size: NA
v_call: TRBV27
d_call: TRBD2
j_call: TRBJ2-3
cdr3_aa: CASSMGLAPSKYTQYF
cdr3_nt: TGTGCCAGCAGTATGGGACTAGCCCCGAGCAAATATACGCAGTATTTT

clone_size: NA
v_call: TRBV7-8
d_call: NA
j_call: TRBJ2-4
cdr3_aa: CASSSQTKNIQYF
cdr3_nt: TGTGCCAGCAGTTCTCAGACCAAAAACATTCAGTACTTC

clone_size: NA
v_call: TRBV6-1
d_call: NA
j_call: TRBJ2-7
cdr3_aa: CASSVRGPYEQYF
cdr3_nt: TGTGCCAGCAGTGTGCGGGGTCCCTACGAGCAGTACTTC

clone_size: NA
v_call: TRBV27
d_call: NA
j_call: TRBJ1-2
cdr3_aa: CASSLLEAAGSYTF
cdr3_nt: TGTGCCAGCAGTTTATTAGAGGCGGCGGGGAGCTACACCTTC

clone_size: NA
v_call: TRBV19
d_call: NA
j_call: TRBJ2-6
cdr3_aa: CASSIVEWGGRSGANVLTF
cdr3_nt: TGTGCCAGTAGTATAGTAGAGTGGGGCGGACGCTCTGGGGCCAACGTCCTGACTTTC

clone_size: NA
v_call: TRBV10-1
d_call: NA
j_call: TRBJ2-1
cdr3_aa: CASSEWFFGQYNEQFF
cdr3_nt: TGCGCCAGCAGTGAATGGTTTTTCGGACAGTACAATGAGCAGTTCTTC

clone_size: NA
v_call: TRBV11-2
d_call: TRBD2
j_call: TRBJ2-1
cdr3_aa: CASSFQRENPNEQFF
cdr3_nt: TGTGCCAGCAGCTTCCAGCGGGAGAACCCCAATGAGCAGTTCTTC

clone_size: once
v_call: TRBV10-3
d_call: NA
j_call: TRBJ1-6
cdr3_aa: CAISPTTSSYNSPLHF
cdr3_nt: TGTGCCATCAGTCCGACAACCAGCTCCTATAATTCACCCCTCCACTTT

clone_size: NA
v_call: TRBV10-3
d_call: TRBD2
j_call: TRBJ2-1
cdr3_aa: CAISSGSSYNEQFF
cdr3_nt: TGTGCCATTTCTAGCGGGAGCTCCTACAATGAGCAGTTCTTC

clone_size: NA
v_call: TRBV7-2
d_call: TRBD2
j_call: TRBJ2-7
cdr3_aa: CASSWTSGAYEQYF
cdr3_nt: TGTGCCAGCAGCTGGACTAGCGGAGCCTACGAGCAGTACTTC

clone_size: NA
v_call: TRBV18
d_call: NA
j_call: TRBJ2-1
cdr3_aa: CASSQAPGLISYNEQFF
cdr3_nt: TGTGCCAGCTCGCAAGCTCCGGGACTCATCTCCTACAATGAGCAGTTCTTC

clone_size: NA
v_call: TRBV30
d_call: TRBD2
j_call: TRBJ2-5
cdr3_aa: CAWSPGRPPGTQYF
cdr3_nt: TGTGCCTGGAGTCCCGGGAGGCCGCCCGGGACCCAGTACTTC

clone_size: NA
v_call: TRBV5-1
d_call: TRBD1
j_call: TRBJ1-2
cdr3_aa: CASSLVGQDQGGYTF
cdr3_nt: TGCGCCAGCAGCTTGGTCGGACAGGACCAGGGGGGCTACACCTTC

clone_size: NA
v_call: TRBV5-1
d_call: NA
j_call: TRBJ1-2
cdr3_aa: CASSLGGTYGYTF
cdr3_nt: TGCGCCAGCAGCTTAGGGGGGACATATGGCTACACCTTC

clone_size: NA
v_call: TRBV10-2
d_call: NA
j_call: TRBJ2-3
cdr3_aa: CASSESRPGNTDTQYF
cdr3_nt: TGCGCCAGCAGTGAGTCTAGGCCGGGGAACACAGATACGCAGTATTTT

clone_size: NA
v_call: TRBV11-2
d_call: TRBD1
j_call: TRBJ1-6
cdr3_aa: CASSLGQGQAACF
cdr3_nt: TGTGCCAGCAGCTTAGGACAGGGTCAAGCCGCCTGTTTT